The 27 T cell receptor beta chains reported below all come from one sample, sequenced in a study of vaccination and CD4 T cells after COVID-19. TCRdb recomputed calls from the PCR reads with MiXCR, one row per CDR3 protein. The data show about 19,000 distinct CDR3 sequences, 60% seen once. The sequencing used CD4+ T cells from blood, collected after SARS-CoV-2 vaccination. Receptors were obtained from a human donor who had recovered from COVID-19.

The rearrangement uses TRBV4-1 and TRBJ1-1; the D is unclear. This CDR3 is 17 amino acids long. V lost 4 bases and J 5 bases, leaving 23 bases between the germline ends. Germline values: CDR1 MGHRA, CDR2 YSYEKL. CDR3 DNA sequence: TGCGCCAGCAGCCCGATTCGGAGGCCCAGAGCGGGGACTGAAGCTTTCTTT. Residues: CASSPIRRPRAGTEAFF.

This clonotype occurred once. The chain has TRBV6-1 and TRBJ2-3, with D unclear. V was pared by 7 bases and J by 2 bases, with 7 bases between. This CDR3 has 12 residues. Looked up from germline, CDR1 is MNHNS and CDR2 is SASEGT. The CDR3 loop reads CASKLDTDTQYF. CDR3 coding DNA: TGTGCCAGCAAGCTAGACACAGATACGCAGTATTTT.

This clonotype was observed a handful of times. This rearrangement joins TRBV20-1 to TRBJ2-4, with 13 bases matching TRBD2. The CDR3 runs to 12 residues. The germline V gene encodes CDR1 DFQATT and CDR2 SNEGSKA (reference sequence). V trimming: 6 bases; J trimming: 10 bases; junction bases outside the gene matches: 3. CDR3 sequence reads: CSAGTSGTIQYF. The CDR3 nucleotides read TGCAGTGCGGGGACTAGCGGGACGATTCAGTACTTC.

The chain uses TRBV10-2 and TRBJ2-7, with D possibly being TRBD1 or TRBD2 (5 bases each). Germline assignment: CDR1 WSHSY and CDR2 SAAADI. CDR3 length equals 14 residues. Trimming took off 4 bases at V and 3 bases at J, with 13 bases between the two ends. The CDR3 nucleotides are TGCGCCAGCAGTGTACAGGCGAGGGGCTACGAGCAGTACTTC. It translates to CASSVQARGYEQYF.

In the case of this clonotype: The conserved phenylalanine or tryptophan normally closing the CDR3 is absent here, so this likely arose from a read error. This chain links TRBV6-2 or TRBV6-3 with TRBJ2-3; tentatively, D is TRBD2 (5 bases). This CDR3 contains 14 residues. Between the trimmed V and J ends, which lost 4 bases and 0 bases, there was a span of 8 bases. Germline CDR1 is MNHEY and CDR2 is SVGEGT. This chain's CDR3 is CASSSPSSTDTQYS. The CDR3 coding sequence is TGTGCCAGCAGTTCGCCTAGCAGCACAGATACGCAGTATTCT.

V usage is TRBV18 and J usage is TRBJ1-1; D gene ambiguous. The V gene's germline CDR1 is KGHSH and CDR2 LQKENI. Trimming removed 6 bases at V and 0 bases at J, with 14 bases between. This CDR3 is built from 15 residues. The CDR3 sequence is CASSPFGGLNTEAFF. The CDR3 DNA reads as TGTGCCAGCTCCCCCTTCGGAGGGTTGAACACTGAAGCTTTCTTT.

The rearrangement uses TRBV7-8 and TRBJ2-7, with 7 bases aligning to TRBD1. Trimming took 6 bases from V and 2 from J; bases not matched to a gene: 4. Per germline, CDR1 SGHVS and CDR2 FQNEAQ. The CDR3 length is 13 residues. The CDR3 loop is CASSQGQPYEQYF. The CDR3 bases are TGTGCCAGCAGTCAGGGACAGCCCTACGAGCAGTACTTC.

This clonotype was detected only a few times. This chain connects TRBV6-1 to TRBJ2-5; TRBD2 matches at 7 bases. After removal of 5 bases from V and 5 bases from J, the junction contained 11 bases not matched to a gene. Germline CDR1 and CDR2: MNHNS and SASEGT. This CDR3 spans 15 amino acids. The CDR3 protein is CASSTLSGWGETQYF. The CDR3 region has the DNA TGTGCCAGCAGTACGCTTAGCGGGTGGGGGGAGACCCAGTACTTC.

The chain carries TRBV6-1 and TRBJ1-5; D unresolved. The length of the CDR3 is 16 residues. Germline loops: CDR1 MNHNS, CDR2 SASEGT. V dropped 7 bases and J dropped 0 bases, with 16 bases sitting between them. CDR3 protein: CASTTFSITSNQPQHF. The CDR3 DNA follows: TGTGCCAGCACTACATTTTCGATTACTAGCAATCAGCCCCAGCATTTT.

This clonotype was seen a few times. The rearrangement uses TRBV20-1 and TRBJ2-1; 11 nucleotides match TRBD2. Per germline, CDR1 DFQATT and CDR2 SNEGSKA (reference sequence). Losses at the gene ends were 7 bases for V and 7 bases for J; bases not matched to a gene: 6. This CDR3 has 13 amino acids. CDR3 DNA sequence: TGCAGTGTGTATTCTAGCGGGGGGAATGAGCAGTTCTTC. This sequence encodes CSVYSSGGNEQFF.

V and J are TRBV27 and TRBJ2-2, with 10 nucleotides matching TRBD2. The CDR3 spans 19 residues. CDR1 MNHEY and CDR2 SMNVEV come from the germline V gene (reference sequence). With 5 bases clipped from V and 6 bases from J, the junction kept 18 bases outside the gene matches. The CDR3 DNA reads as TGTGCCAGCAGTCCTATTAGCGGGAGGTCCCTTCTGAGTCCCGGGGAGCTGTTTTTT. Encoded protein: CASSPISGRSLLSPGELFF.

This clonotype was recorded a few times. This chain links TRBV24-1 with TRBJ2-3, with 7 bases fitting TRBD1. V gave up 3 bases and J gave up 2 bases; unmatched junction bases: 4. Per the germline V gene, CDR1 is KGHDR and CDR2 is SFDVKD. The CDR3 extends over 15 amino acids. CDR3 amino acids: CATSDRQGFTDTQYF. CDR3 DNA sequence: TGTGCCACCAGTGATCGACAGGGCTTCACAGATACGCAGTATTTT.

The chain uses TRBV4-1 and TRBJ1-1; TRBD1 is a possible D gene (6 bases). Trimming removed 4 bases from V and 3 bases from J, with 15 bases in between. In germline, CDR1 is MGHRA, CDR2 YSYEKL. The CDR3 totals 15 residues. The CDR3 spells CASSPRGRGDTEAFF. In nucleotides, the CDR3 is TGCGCCAGCAGCCCGCGCGGTAGGGGGGACACTGAAGCTTTCTTT.

This sequence joins TRBV7-8 and TRBJ2-3; D is undetermined. Germline V lookup: CDR1 SGHVS, CDR2 FQNEAQ. V lost 2 bases, J lost 4 bases, and 7 bases lay in between. The CDR3 sequence is 13 residues long. The CDR3 nucleotides read TGTGCCAGCAGCTTATTGTGGGCAGATACGCAGTATTTT. Protein sequence: CASSLLWADTQYF. Using reference TRBV7-8 and TRBJ2-3 for the parts outside the CDR3, the full variable domain is GAGVSQSPRYKVAKRGQDVALRCDPISGHVSLFWYQQALGQGPEFLTYFQNEAQLDKSGLPSDRFFAERPEGSVSTLKIQRTQQEDSAVYLCASSLLWADTQYFGPGTRLTVL.

The chain combines TRBV6-2 or TRBV6-3 with TRBJ1-5; 7 nucleotides line up with TRBD1. Germline CDR1 MNHEY, CDR2 SVGEGT. Trimming removed 6 bases from V and 0 bases from J; junction bases left unmatched: 5. CDR3 length: 15 amino acids. CDR3 sequence (DNA): TGTGCCAGCAGACGGACAGGATATAGCAATCAGCCCCAGCATTTT. It translates to CASRRTGYSNQPQHF.

The chain carries TRBV20-1 and TRBJ1-5; D may be TRBD1 (5 bases). Per the germline V gene, CDR1 is DFQATT and CDR2 is SNEGSKA (reference sequence). This CDR3 comprises 15 residues. V dropped 0 bases and J dropped 9 bases, with 18 bases sitting between them. CDR3: CSARETGGKGRPQHF. For the CDR3, the DNA is TGCAGTGCTAGAGAAACAGGCGGAAAAGGCCGGCCCCAGCATTTT.

The table lists this clonotype with a count of one. The rearrangement uses TRBV27 and TRBJ1-1; D is unclear. CDR1 and CDR2 (germline): MNHEY, SMNVEV (reference sequence). V lost 4 bases, J lost 0 bases, and 9 bases lay in between. The CDR3 consists of 14 residues. CDR3 sequence: CASSWRRVNTEAFF. The CDR3 coding sequence is TGTGCCAGCAGTTGGCGGCGGGTGAACACTGAAGCTTTCTTT.

The chain joins TRBV10-1 to TRBJ2-3; D is uncertain. V was trimmed by 6 bases and J by 11 bases, leaving 6 bases between them. The germline gives CDR1 WNHNN, CDR2 SYGVQD (reference sequence). CDR3 length equals 9 residues. As DNA, the CDR3 is TGCGCCAGCAGCGCGGAGCAGTATTTT. This codes for CASSAEQYF.

The chain employs TRBV24-1 and TRBJ2-5; 8 nucleotides align to TRBD2. The CDR3 totals 14 residues. Germline lookup yields CDR1 KGHDR and CDR2 SFDVKD. Losses at the gene ends were 9 bases for V and 4 bases for J; bases not matched to a gene: 9. The DNA of the CDR3 is TGTGCCACCCGAGGTACGAGCGGGAGAGAGACCCAGTACTTC. Its protein product is CATRGTSGRETQYF.

The rearrangement uses TRBV20-1 and TRBJ1-5, with D hard to call. The CDR3 covers 12 residues. Trimming stripped 4 bases from V and 7 bases from J, with 11 bases between. The germline V gene encodes CDR1 DFQATT and CDR2 SNEGSKA (reference sequence). The CDR3 nucleotides read TGCAGTGCTAAAGCCCCAACCCAGCCCCAGCATTTT. It encodes CSAKAPTQPQHF.

The chain carries TRBV6-1 and TRBJ1-1; weak D call: TRBD1 (5 bases). Trimming left V 11 bases short and J 3 bases short, with 16 bases between. Germline CDR1 MNHNS, CDR2 SASEGT. There are 13 residues in the CDR3. CDR3 amino acids: CACRRGKDTEAFF. The CDR3 DNA sequence: TGTGCCTGCCGTCGGGGGAAGGACACTGAAGCTTTCTTT.

The chain carries TRBV7-2 and TRBJ2-2; D may be TRBD2 (5 bases). V was trimmed by 8 bases and J by 7 bases, leaving 11 bases between them. This CDR3 has 12 amino acids. CDR1 and CDR2 (germline): SGHTA, FQGNSA. Written as DNA, the CDR3 is TGTGCCAGCGGGCCTCGGGACGGGGAGCTGTTTTTT. Translated, it gives CASGPRDGELFF.

This sequence joins TRBV20-1 and TRBJ2-7, with TRBD1 matching over 7 bases. Germline CDR1 and CDR2: DFQATT and SNEGSKA (reference sequence). The CDR3 is made up of 13 amino acids. Trimming took 6 bases from V and 0 from J; bases not matched to a gene: 5. CDR3: CSAETGTSYEQYF. The CDR3 region has the DNA TGCAGTGCCGAGACAGGGACCTCCTACGAGCAGTACTTC.

Regarding this clonotype: Its ends do not fully match the called genes, so a read error is possible. This sequence joins TRBV2 and TRBJ1-1; 7 nucleotides line up with TRBD1. The CDR3 runs 14 residues. The germline CDR1 and CDR2 sequences are SNHLY and FYNNEI. The CDR3 protein is CASREGQANTEAFF. CDR3 DNA sequence: TGTGCCAGCAGGGAAGGACAGGCAAACACTGAAGCTTTCTTT.

J is TRBJ1-2 and V is TRBV6-1, with a possible D match to TRBD1 (6 bases). The CDR3 is made up of 13 amino acids. The V gene's germline CDR1 is MNHNS and CDR2 SASEGT. V gave up 6 bases and J gave up 4 bases, with 12 bases separating them. Written as DNA, the CDR3 is TGTGCCAGCAGGAGACAGGCACTCTATGGCTACACCTTC. It is translated as CASRRQALYGYTF.

CDR3 region: CASSRDWETQYF. The CDR3 DNA reads as TGTGCCAGCAGCCGGGACTGGGAGACCCAGTACTTC. V is TRBV6-1 and J is TRBJ2-5; D is possibly TRBD2 (6 bases). The ends were cut back, 6 bases at V and 5 bases at J, with 10 bases in the middle. The CDR3 spans 12 residues. Germline CDR1 is MNHNS and CDR2 is SASEGT.

The V gene is TRBV7-2, the J gene TRBJ1-1; D gene unclear. Germline lookup yields CDR1 SGHTA and CDR2 FQGNSA. This CDR3 region has 13 residues. V was trimmed by 5 bases and J by 1 base, leaving 8 bases between them. CDR3 sequence: CASSLDQNTEAFF. DNA of the CDR3: TGTGCCAGCAGCCTAGACCAGAACACTGAAGCTTTCTTT.